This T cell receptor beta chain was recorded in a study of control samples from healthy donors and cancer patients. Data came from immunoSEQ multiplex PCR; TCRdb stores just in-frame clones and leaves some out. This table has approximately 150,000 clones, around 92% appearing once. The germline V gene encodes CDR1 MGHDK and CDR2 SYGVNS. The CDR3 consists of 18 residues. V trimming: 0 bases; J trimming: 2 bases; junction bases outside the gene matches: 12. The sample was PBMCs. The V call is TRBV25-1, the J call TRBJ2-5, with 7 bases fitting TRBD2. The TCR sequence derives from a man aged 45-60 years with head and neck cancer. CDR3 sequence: CASSEYDFGGNPQETQYF. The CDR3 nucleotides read TGTGCCAGCAGTGAATATGACTTCGGGGGGAACCCTCAAGAGACCCAGTACTTC.